This T cell receptor beta chain was sequenced in a study of beta chain features in type 1 diabetes. CDR1 is SGHRS, CDR2 YFSETQ, per germline. Trimming took 3 bases from V and 8 from J; bases not matched to a gene: 17. CDR3 length: 19 amino acids. Isolated RNA was reverse transcribed in full, so expressed TCRB transcripts were sequenced. Using immunoSEQ multiplex PCR, the repertoire was profiled, and TCRdb retains in-frame clones only, with some absent. Of 130,000 to 150,000 clones in the sample, 6.9% were seen once. The source is a woman in her twenties or thirties in good health. This sequence joins TRBV5-1 and TRBJ2-1; 13 nucleotides line up with TRBD2. The sequenced material came from central memory CD4+ T cells from blood. The CDR3 sequence is CASSSRTSGGLTTMDEQFF. CDR3 nucleotide sequence: TGCGCCAGCAGCTCCAGGACTAGCGGGGGCCTCACGACTATGGATGAGCAGTTCTTC.